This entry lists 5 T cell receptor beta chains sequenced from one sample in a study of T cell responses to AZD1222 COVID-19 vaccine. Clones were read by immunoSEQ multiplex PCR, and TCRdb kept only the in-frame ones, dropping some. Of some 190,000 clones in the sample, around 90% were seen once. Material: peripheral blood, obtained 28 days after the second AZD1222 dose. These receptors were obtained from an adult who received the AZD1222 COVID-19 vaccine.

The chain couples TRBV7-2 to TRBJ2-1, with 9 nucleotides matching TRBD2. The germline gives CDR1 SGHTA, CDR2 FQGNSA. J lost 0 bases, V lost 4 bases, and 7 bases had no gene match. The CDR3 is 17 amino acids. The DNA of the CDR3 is TGTGCCAGCAGCTCGAAAGGACTAGCGAACTCCTACAATGAGCAGTTCTTC. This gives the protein CASSSKGLANSYNEQFF. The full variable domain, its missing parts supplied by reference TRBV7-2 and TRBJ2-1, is GAGVSQSPSNKVTEKGKDVELRCDPISGHTALYWYRQSLGQGLEFLIYFQGNSAPDKSGLPSDRFSAERTGGSVSTLTIQRTQQEDSAVYLCASSSKGLANSYNEQFFGPGTRLTVL.

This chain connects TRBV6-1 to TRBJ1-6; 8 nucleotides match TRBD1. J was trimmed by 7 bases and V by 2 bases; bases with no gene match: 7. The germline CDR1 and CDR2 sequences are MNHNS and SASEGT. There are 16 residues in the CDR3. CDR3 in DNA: TGTGCCAGCAGTGAATCGCCGACAGGGGACAATTCACCCCTCCACTTT. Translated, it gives CASSESPTGDNSPLHF.

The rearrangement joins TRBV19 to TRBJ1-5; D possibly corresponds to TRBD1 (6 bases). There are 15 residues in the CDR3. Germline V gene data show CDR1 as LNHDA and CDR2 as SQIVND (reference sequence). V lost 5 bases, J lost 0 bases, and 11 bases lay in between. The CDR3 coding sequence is TGTGCCAGTAGTGACGGACAGATTAGCAATCAGCCCCAGCATTTT. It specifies CASSDGQISNQPQHF.

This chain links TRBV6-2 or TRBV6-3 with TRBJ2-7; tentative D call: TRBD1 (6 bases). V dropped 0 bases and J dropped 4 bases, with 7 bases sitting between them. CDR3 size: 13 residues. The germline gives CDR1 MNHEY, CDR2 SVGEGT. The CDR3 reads CASSYSTGYEQYF. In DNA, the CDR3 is TGTGCCAGCAGTTACTCAACAGGGTACGAGCAGTACTTC.

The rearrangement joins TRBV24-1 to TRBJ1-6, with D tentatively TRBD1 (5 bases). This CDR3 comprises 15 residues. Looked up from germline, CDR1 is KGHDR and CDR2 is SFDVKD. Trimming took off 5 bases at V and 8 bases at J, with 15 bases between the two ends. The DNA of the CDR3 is TGTGCCACCAGTGGGATGCCGGACACCCATTCACCCCTCCACTTT. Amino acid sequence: CATSGMPDTHSPLHF.